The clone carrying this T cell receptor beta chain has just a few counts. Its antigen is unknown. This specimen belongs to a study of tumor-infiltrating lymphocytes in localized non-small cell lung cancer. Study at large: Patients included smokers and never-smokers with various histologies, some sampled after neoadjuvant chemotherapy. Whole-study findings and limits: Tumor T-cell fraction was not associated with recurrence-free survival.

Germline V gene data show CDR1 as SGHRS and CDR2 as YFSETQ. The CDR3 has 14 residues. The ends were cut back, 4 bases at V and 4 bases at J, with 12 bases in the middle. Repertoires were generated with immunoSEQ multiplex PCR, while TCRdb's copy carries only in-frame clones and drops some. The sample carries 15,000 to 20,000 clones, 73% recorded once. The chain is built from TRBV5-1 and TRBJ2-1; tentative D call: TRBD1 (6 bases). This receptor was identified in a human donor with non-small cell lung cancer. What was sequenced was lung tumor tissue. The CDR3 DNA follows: TGCGCCAGCAGCCCCGAACAGGGATACAATGAGCAGTTCTTC. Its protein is CASSPEQGYNEQFF.